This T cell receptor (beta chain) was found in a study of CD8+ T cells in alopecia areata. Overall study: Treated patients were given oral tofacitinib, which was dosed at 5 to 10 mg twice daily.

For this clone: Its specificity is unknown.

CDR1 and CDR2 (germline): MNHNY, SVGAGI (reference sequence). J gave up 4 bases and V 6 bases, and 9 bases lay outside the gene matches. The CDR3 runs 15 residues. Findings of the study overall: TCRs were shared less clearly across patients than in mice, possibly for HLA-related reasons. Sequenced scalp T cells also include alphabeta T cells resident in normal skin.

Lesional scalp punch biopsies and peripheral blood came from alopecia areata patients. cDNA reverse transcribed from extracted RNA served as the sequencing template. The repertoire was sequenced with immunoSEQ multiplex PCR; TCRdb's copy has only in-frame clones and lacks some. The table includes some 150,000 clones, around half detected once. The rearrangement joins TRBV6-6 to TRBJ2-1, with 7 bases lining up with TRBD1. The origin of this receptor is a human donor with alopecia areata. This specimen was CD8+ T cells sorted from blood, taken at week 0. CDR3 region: CASSDGAGGYNEQFF. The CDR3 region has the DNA TGTGCCAGCAGCGACGGGGCAGGGGGTTACAATGAGCAGTTCTTC.